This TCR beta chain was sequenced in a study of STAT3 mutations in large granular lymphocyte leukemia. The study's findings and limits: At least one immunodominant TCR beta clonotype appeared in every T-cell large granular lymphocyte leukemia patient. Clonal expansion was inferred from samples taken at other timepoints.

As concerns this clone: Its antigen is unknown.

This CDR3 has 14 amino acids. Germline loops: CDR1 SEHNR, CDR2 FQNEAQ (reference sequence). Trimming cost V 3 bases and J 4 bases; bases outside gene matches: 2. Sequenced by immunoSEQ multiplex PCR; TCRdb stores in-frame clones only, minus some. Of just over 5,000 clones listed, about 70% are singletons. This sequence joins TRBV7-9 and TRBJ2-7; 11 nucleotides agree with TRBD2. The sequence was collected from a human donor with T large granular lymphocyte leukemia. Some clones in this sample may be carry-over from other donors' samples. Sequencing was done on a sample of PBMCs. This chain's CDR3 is CASSFSGRVYEQYF. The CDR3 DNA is TGTGCCAGCAGCTTTAGCGGGAGGGTGTACGAGCAGTACTTC.